This T cell receptor (beta chain) derives from a study of shared T cell receptors in the human thymus. Clones were read by immunoSEQ multiplex PCR, and TCRdb kept only the in-frame ones, dropping some. The profile shows 600,000 or so clones, over 75% of them singletons. Germline CDR1 SGHVS, CDR2 FNYEAQ. The CDR3 is made up of 16 amino acids. V shed 6 bases, J shed 5 bases, and the junction held 10 bases outside the gene matches. This sample also belongs to another study, concerning human thymus T cells. This second study says: Infants served as donors; they were healthy and Finnish and were having corrective surgery for congenital heart defects. Thymic tissue was derived from resections collected during corrective heart surgery. Thymic and blood repertoires seemed to favor certain V and J genes. Thymic repertoires from unrelated individuals overlapped highly, related research reported.

This sequence joins TRBV7-6 and TRBJ2-2; 9 bases map to TRBD2. This clonotype was sampled from a boy under three years old with a congenital heart defect. Sequencing was done on a sample of thymocytes. CDR3 loop: CASRGDGGRATGELFF. As DNA, the CDR3 is TGTGCCAGCAGAGGAGACGGCGGGAGGGCGACCGGGGAGCTGTTTTTT.